The 17 T cell receptor beta chains below come from one sample, sequenced in a study of blood T cell repertoires in COVID-19. The data were produced by immunoSEQ multiplex PCR, yet TCRdb's version contains in-frame clones alone and is incomplete. The sample carries approximately 120,000 clones, about four fifths recorded once. The material sequenced was peripheral blood. These receptors all stem from a human donor in a cohort sampled during active COVID-19.

This clone was seen a few times. This rearrangement joins TRBV29-1 to TRBJ2-7; 10 bases align to TRBD2. The CDR3 consists of 12 residues. Germline CDR1 is SQVTM and CDR2 is ANQGSEA. V gave up 7 bases and J gave up 4 bases; unmatched junction bases: 4. This CDR3 is CSGTTSGYEQYF. CDR3 nucleotide sequence: TGCAGCGGCACGACTAGCGGGTACGAGCAGTACTTC.

This rearrangement joins TRBV12-3 or TRBV12-4 to TRBJ2-5; D might be TRBD2 (6 bases). CDR3 size: 13 residues. V was clipped by 6 bases and J by 4 bases, with 12 bases between them. The DNA for the CDR3 is TGTGCCAGCAGGTCCCTAGCGTCAGAGACCCAGTACTTC. It translates to CASRSLASETQYF.

The table lists this clone with a few counts. The genes are TRBV11-2 and TRBJ2-7; possible D gene TRBD1, 6 bases. This CDR3 has 15 residues. V gave up 1 base and J gave up 4 bases, with 14 bases separating them. CDR1 SGHAT and CDR2 FQNNGV come from the germline V gene. The CDR3 spells CASSLADSVIYEQYF. The DNA of the CDR3 is TGTGCCAGCAGCTTAGCGGACAGTGTGATTTACGAGCAGTACTTC. Filled out from reference TRBV11-2 and TRBJ2-7, the complete variable domain reads EAGVAQSPRYKIIEKRQSVAFWCNPISGHATLYWYQQILGQGPKLLIQFQNNGVVDDSQLPKDRFSAERLKGVDSTLKIQPAKLEDSAVYLCASSLADSVIYEQYFGPGTRLTVT.

The chain uses TRBV6-6 and TRBJ2-5; 7 bases map to TRBD2. This CDR3 contains 16 residues. The V gene's germline CDR1 is MNHNY and CDR2 SVGAGI (reference sequence). J gave up 0 bases and V 1 base, and 5 bases lay outside the gene matches. CDR3 loop: CASSYWAAGDQETQYF. Here the CDR3 DNA reads TGTGCCAGCAGTTACTGGGCGGCGGGGGACCAAGAGACCCAGTACTTC.

The V call is TRBV27, the J call TRBJ1-1, with TRBD1 as a possible D gene (6 bases). This CDR3 has 14 residues. Trimming took off 5 bases at V and 4 bases at J, with 14 bases between the two ends. Germline V lookup: CDR1 MNHEY, CDR2 SMNVEV (reference sequence). The CDR3 DNA sequence: TGTGCCAGCAGTCCACAGGGTTTGGGCACTGAAGCTTTCTTT. It yields the protein CASSPQGLGTEAFF.

The rearrangement uses TRBV11-2 and TRBJ2-1; tentative D call: TRBD1 (5 bases). Germline CDR1 SGHAT, CDR2 FQNNGV. The CDR3 contains 14 residues. Deletions cut 3 bases from V and 6 bases from J, with 12 bases between. The CDR3 DNA is TGTGCCAGCAGCTTGCAGGGAATAGGCAATGAGCAGTTCTTC. It yields the protein CASSLQGIGNEQFF.

This chain connects TRBV30 to TRBJ1-6, with 10 bases aligning to TRBD1. The CDR3 contains 15 residues. Germline lookup yields CDR1 GTSNPN and CDR2 SVGIG (reference sequence). J was trimmed by 4 bases and V by 1 base; bases with no gene match: 1. CDR3 DNA: TGTGCCTGGAGTGGGGGACAGGGGTATAATTCACCCCTCCACTTT. Translated, it gives CAWSGGQGYNSPLHF.

The gene calls are TRBV7-2 and TRBJ1-3; 11 bases align to TRBD1. The CDR3 runs 17 residues. Germline V lookup: CDR1 SGHTA, CDR2 FQGNSA. V shed 0 bases, J shed 3 bases, and the junction held 4 bases outside the gene matches. CDR3 amino acids: CASSLAGQGARGNTIYF. CDR3 nucleotides: TGTGCCAGCAGCTTAGCTGGACAGGGGGCTCGTGGAAACACCATATATTTT.

The chain has TRBV19 and TRBJ2-1; TRBD2 agrees at 10 bases. J gave up 7 bases and V 9 bases, and 6 bases lay outside the gene matches. Germline CDR1 reads LNHDA; CDR2 reads SQIVND (reference sequence). CDR3 length: 13 residues. The CDR3 DNA is TGTGCCAGCCTTCTAGCGGGAGCGAATGAGCAGTTCTTC. This sequence encodes CASLLAGANEQFF.

The V gene is TRBV5-4, the J gene TRBJ2-7; 7 bases are a match to TRBD2. V lost 2 bases to trimming and J lost 2 bases; unmatched junction nucleotides: 7. CDR3 size: 15 residues. CDR1 SGHNT and CDR2 YYREEE come from the germline V gene (reference sequence). The CDR3, as DNA: TGTGCCAGCAGCTTCGGCGGGAGCGGAACCTACGAGCAGTACTTC. This gives the protein CASSFGGSGTYEQYF.

The rearrangement uses TRBV7-8 and TRBJ2-1, with TRBD2 as a possible D gene (7 bases). V dropped 5 bases and J dropped 0 bases, with 20 bases sitting between them. This CDR3 is built from 18 residues. The germline CDR1 and CDR2 sequences are SGHVS and FQNEAQ. CDR3 region: CASSPLRGARVSYNEQFF. As DNA, the CDR3 is TGTGCCAGCAGCCCTTTACGGGGGGCCCGCGTCTCCTACAATGAGCAGTTCTTC. Full variable domain (remainder filled in from reference TRBV7-8 and TRBJ2-1): GAGVSQSPRYKVAKRGQDVALRCDPISGHVSLFWYQQALGQGPEFLTYFQNEAQLDKSGLPSDRFFAERPEGSVSTLKIQRTQQEDSAVYLCASSPLRGARVSYNEQFFGPGTRLTVL.

This clone was counted a few times. The CDR3 sequence: CASTPKRDTLYEQYF. CDR3 DNA: TGTGCCAGTACCCCAAAGCGGGACACCCTCTACGAGCAGTACTTC. V is TRBV19 and J is TRBJ2-7; the D gene is possibly TRBD2 (7 bases). The ends were cut back, 7 bases at V and 3 bases at J, with 19 bases in the middle. The CDR3 is 15 residues long. Per the germline V gene, CDR1 is LNHDA and CDR2 is SQIVND (reference sequence).

The V call is TRBV5-4, the J call TRBJ1-2; D is possibly TRBD1 (5 bases). Germline-derived CDR1 and CDR2 are SGHNT and YYREEE (reference sequence). This CDR3 is built from 15 residues. The V end was cut by 4 bases, the J end by 4 bases, with 17 bases between. DNA for the CDR3: TGTGCCAGCAGCGCGGGGACGGGGCTGGGCTATGGCTACACCTTC. It codes for CASSAGTGLGYGYTF.

J is TRBJ2-7 and V is TRBV11-3; D may be TRBD1 (6 bases). From germline, CDR1 is SGHNT and CDR2 YENEEA. This CDR3 is 13 amino acids long. The germline V and J ends were trimmed by 4 bases and 6 bases, with 13 bases remaining between them. This CDR3 is CASSSRQVAEQYF. CDR3 coding DNA: TGTGCCAGCAGCTCGAGACAGGTAGCCGAGCAGTACTTC. The variable domain in full, with the rest retrieved from reference TRBV11-3 and TRBJ2-7, is EAGVVQSPRYKIIEKKQPVAFWCNPISGHNTLYWYLQNLGQGPELLIRYENEEAVDDSQLPKDRFSAERLKGVDSTLKIQPAELGDSAVYLCASSSRQVAEQYFGPGTRLTVT.

This clone was picked up a small number of times. Mismatch with germline at one junction end may stem from a read error. The chain couples TRBV7-7 to TRBJ2-1; D ambiguous. Germline V gene lookup returns CDR1 SSHAT and CDR2 FNYEAQ (reference sequence). The CDR3 is made up of 14 amino acids. The CDR3 reads CASSFSGQASEQFF. In DNA, the CDR3 is TGTGCTAGCAGCTTTTCAGGCCAGGCGAGTGAGCAGTTCTTC.

The V call is TRBV5-6, the J call TRBJ1-2; D remains unclear. The V gene lost 4 bases and the J gene lost 5 bases, with 18 bases spanning the gap. This CDR3 is built from 15 residues. Germline CDR1 SGHDT, CDR2 YYEEEE. The chain's CDR3 is CASSIISQTWYGYTF. The CDR3 bases are TGTGCCAGCAGCATTATCTCCCAAACTTGGTATGGCTACACCTTC.

This clone occurred a few times. The chain couples TRBV10-2 to TRBJ2-7; D is unresolved. CDR3 length: 13 amino acids. V lost 3 bases, J lost 4 bases, and 10 bases lay in between. Germline values: CDR1 WSHSY, CDR2 SAAADI. The CDR3 spells CASSDSYSYEQYF. The CDR3 DNA follows: TGCGCCAGCAGTGATTCATACTCATACGAGCAGTACTTC.